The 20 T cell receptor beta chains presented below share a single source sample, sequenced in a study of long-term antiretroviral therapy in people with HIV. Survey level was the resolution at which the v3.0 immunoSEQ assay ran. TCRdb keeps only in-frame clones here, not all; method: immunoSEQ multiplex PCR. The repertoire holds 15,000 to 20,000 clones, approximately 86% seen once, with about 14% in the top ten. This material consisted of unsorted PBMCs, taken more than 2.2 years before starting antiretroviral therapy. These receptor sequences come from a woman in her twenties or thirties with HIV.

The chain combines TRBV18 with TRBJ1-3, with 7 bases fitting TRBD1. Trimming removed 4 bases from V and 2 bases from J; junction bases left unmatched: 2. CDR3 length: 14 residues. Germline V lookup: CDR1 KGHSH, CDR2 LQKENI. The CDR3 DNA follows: TGTGCCAGCTCACAGGGGGCGGCTGGAAACACCATATATTTT. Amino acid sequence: CASSQGAAGNTIYF.

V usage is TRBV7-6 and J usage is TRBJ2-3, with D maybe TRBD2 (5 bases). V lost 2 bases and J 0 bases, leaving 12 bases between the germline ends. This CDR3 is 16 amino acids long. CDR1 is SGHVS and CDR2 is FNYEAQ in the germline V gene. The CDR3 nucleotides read TGTGCCAGCAGCTTAACCGAGCGGACTAGCACAGATACGCAGTATTTT. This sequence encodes CASSLTERTSTDTQYF.

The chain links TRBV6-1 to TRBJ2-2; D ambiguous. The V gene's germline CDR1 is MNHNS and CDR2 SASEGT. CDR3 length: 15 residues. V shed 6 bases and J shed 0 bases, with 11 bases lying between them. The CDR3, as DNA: TGTGCCAGCAGCCTCCTTGACGCGAACACCGGGGAGCTGTTTTTT. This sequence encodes CASSLLDANTGELFF.

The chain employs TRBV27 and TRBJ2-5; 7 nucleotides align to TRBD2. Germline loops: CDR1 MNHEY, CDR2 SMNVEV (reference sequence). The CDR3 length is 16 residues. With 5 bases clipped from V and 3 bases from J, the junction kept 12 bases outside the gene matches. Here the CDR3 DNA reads TGTGCCAGCAGTCCCGCCCGCCGGGCGGGGGAAGAGACCCAGTACTTC. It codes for CASSPARRAGEETQYF.

DNA for the CDR3: TGTGCCAGTAAGATAGACAGCAACTCTGGAAACACCATATATTTT. Its translation: CASKIDSNSGNTIYF. The rearrangement joins TRBV19 to TRBJ1-3; tentatively, D is TRBD1 (5 bases). Germline-derived CDR1 and CDR2 are LNHDA and SQIVND (reference sequence). V lost 7 bases and J 0 bases, leaving 13 bases between the germline ends. The CDR3 totals 15 residues.

The CDR3 sequence is CASSLGPGLAGGQETQYF. DNA for the CDR3: TGTGCCAGCAGCTTAGGACCGGGACTAGCGGGGGGACAAGAGACCCAGTACTTC. The V and J genes are TRBV7-2 and TRBJ2-5, with TRBD2 matching over 15 bases. This CDR3 is built from 18 residues. The germline gives CDR1 SGHTA, CDR2 FQGNSA. V shed 1 base and J 2 bases; nucleotides not matched to a gene: 5.

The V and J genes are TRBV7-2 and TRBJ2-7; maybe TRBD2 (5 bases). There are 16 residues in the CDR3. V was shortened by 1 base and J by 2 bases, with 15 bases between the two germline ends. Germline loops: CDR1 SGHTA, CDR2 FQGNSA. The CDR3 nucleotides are TGTGCCAGCAGCTTAGAAGTCCGGAGGATGACCTACGAGCAGTACTTC. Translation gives CASSLEVRRMTYEQYF.

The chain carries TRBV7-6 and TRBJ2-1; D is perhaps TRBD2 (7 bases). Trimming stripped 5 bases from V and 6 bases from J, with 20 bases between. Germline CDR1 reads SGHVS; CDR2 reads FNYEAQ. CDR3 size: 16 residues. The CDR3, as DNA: TGTGCCAGCAGCCACCGGGGGGCGGGGGACGGCAATGAGCAGTTCTTC. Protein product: CASSHRGAGDGNEQFF.

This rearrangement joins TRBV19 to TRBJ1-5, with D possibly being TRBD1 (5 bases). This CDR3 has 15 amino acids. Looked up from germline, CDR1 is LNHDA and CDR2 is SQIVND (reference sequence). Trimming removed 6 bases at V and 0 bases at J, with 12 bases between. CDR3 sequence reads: CASRGTADSNQPQHF. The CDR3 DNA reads TGTGCCAGTAGGGGGACCGCCGATAGCAATCAGCCCCAGCATTTT.

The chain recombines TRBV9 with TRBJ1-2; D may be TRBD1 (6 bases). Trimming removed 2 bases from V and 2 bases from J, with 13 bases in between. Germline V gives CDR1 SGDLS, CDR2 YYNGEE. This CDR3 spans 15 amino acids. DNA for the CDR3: TGTGCCAGCAGCGTCGACCAGGGGACCAACTATGGCTACACCTTC. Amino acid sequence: CASSVDQGTNYGYTF.

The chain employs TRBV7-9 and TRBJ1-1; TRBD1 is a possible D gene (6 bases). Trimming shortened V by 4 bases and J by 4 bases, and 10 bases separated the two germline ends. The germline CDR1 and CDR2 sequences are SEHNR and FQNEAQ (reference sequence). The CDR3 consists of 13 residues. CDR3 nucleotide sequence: TGTGCCAGCAGCTCAGAGGGGGGCACTGAAGCTTTCTTT. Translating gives CASSSEGGTEAFF.

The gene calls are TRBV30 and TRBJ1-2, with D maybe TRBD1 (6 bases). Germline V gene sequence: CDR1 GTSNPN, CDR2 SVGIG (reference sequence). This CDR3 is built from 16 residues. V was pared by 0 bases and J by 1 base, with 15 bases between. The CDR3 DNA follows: TGTGCCTGGAGTGTAGGGGGGCAGTTGATTAACTATGGCTACACCTTC. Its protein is CAWSVGGQLINYGYTF. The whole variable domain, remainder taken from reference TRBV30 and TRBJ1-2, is SQTIHQWPATLVQPVGSPLSLECTVEGTSNPNLYWYRQAAGRGLQLLFYSVGIGQISSEVPQNLSASRPQDRQFILSSKKLLLSDSGFYLCAWSVGGQLINYGYTFGSGTRLTVV.

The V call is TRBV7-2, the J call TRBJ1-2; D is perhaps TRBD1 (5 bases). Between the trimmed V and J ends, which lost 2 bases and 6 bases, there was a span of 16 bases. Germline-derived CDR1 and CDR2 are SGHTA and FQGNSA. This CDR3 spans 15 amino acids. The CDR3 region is CASSLYIPRGDGYTF. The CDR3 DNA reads TGTGCCAGCAGCTTATATATACCGCGGGGGGATGGCTACACCTTC.

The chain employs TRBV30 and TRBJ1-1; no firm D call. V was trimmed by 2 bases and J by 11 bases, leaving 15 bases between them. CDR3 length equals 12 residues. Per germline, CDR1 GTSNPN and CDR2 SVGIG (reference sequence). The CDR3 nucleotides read TGTGCCTGGAGTTCCTTCGCCATCGGGGCTTTCTTT. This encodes CAWSSFAIGAFF.

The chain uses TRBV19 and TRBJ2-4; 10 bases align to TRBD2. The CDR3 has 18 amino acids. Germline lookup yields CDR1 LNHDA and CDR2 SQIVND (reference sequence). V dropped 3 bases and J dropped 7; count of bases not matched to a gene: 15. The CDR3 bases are TGTGCCAGTAGTATGGTCGGGATAGCGGGGGGTTCGCCCAACATTCAGTACTTC. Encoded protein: CASSMVGIAGGSPNIQYF.

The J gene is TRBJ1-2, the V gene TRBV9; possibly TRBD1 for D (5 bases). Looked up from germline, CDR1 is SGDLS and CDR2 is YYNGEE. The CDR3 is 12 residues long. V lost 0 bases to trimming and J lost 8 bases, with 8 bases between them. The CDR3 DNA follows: TGTGCCAGCAGCGTAGATTGGGGCGGCTACACCTTC. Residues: CASSVDWGGYTF.

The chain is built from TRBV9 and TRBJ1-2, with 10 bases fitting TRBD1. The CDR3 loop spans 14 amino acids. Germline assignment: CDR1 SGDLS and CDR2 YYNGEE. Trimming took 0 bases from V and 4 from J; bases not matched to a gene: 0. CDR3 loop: CASSVGQGAYGYTF. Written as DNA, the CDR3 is TGTGCCAGCAGCGTAGGACAGGGGGCCTATGGCTACACCTTC. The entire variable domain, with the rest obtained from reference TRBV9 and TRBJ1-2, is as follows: DSGVTQTPKHLITATGQRVTLRCSPRSGDLSVYWYQQSLDQGLQFLIQYYNGEERAKGNILERFSAQQFPDLHSELNLSSLELGDSALYFCASSVGQGAYGYTFGSGTRLTVV.

The CDR3 region is CASSGGRGQSYGYTF. The CDR3, as DNA: TGTGCCAGCAGCGGGGGCAGGGGGCAAAGCTATGGCTACACCTTC. The genes are TRBV7-9 and TRBJ1-2, with 8 bases matching TRBD1. V was pared by 5 bases and J by 4 bases, with 9 bases of the junction left unmatched. This CDR3 has 15 residues. Germline V lookup: CDR1 SEHNR, CDR2 FQNEAQ (reference sequence).

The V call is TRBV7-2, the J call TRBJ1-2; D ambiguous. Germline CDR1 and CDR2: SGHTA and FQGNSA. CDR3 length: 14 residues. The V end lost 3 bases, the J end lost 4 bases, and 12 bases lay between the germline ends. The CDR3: CASSFFLGTYGYTF. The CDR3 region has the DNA TGTGCCAGCAGCTTTTTCCTGGGTACCTATGGCTACACCTTC.

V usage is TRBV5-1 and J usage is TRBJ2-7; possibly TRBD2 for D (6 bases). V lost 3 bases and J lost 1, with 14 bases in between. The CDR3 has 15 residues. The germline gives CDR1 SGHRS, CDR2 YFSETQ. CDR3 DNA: TGCGCCAGCAGCTGGGACGGGACTGATTCCTACGAGCAGTACTTC. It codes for CASSWDGTDSYEQYF.